Listed here is a single T cell receptor beta chain. This specimen belongs to a study of metastatic and nonmetastatic thyroid tumors. No treatment had been given to any patient before thyroid surgery. TCRdb re-clonotyped the PCR reads through MiXCR. The table shows around 14,000 clones, with about 22% occurring only once. Germline CDR1 MNHNS, CDR2 SASEGT. V shed 7 bases and J shed 2 bases, with 20 bases lying between them. The CDR3 consists of 16 residues. Sequencing was performed on tumor tissue. The rearrangement uses TRBV6-1 and TRBJ1-1; D may be TRBD1 (6 bases). The sequence came from a female donor with papillary thyroid cancer or a benign thyroid nodule (not recorded which). Some clones in this sample may be carry-over from other donors' samples. The CDR3 DNA sequence: TGTGCCAGCACCCTGAGTGGACAGATAATTAACACTGAAGCTTTCTTT. Protein sequence: CASTLSGQIINTEAFF.